Shown below are 28 T cell receptor beta chains from a single sample sequenced in a study of OX40 agonist ivuxolimab in advanced cancers. The repertoire was sequenced with immunoSEQ multiplex PCR; TCRdb's copy has only in-frame clones and lacks some. This sample has 75,000 to 95,000 clones, with roughly 85% found just once. The sample was CD4+ or CD8+ T cells sorted from blood, taken in a trial of the OX40 agonist ivuxolimab. These receptor sequences come from an adult with an advanced solid tumor such as melanoma, head and neck, liver or kidney cancer.

CDR3 region: CAWSAGGYEREQYF. The CDR3 region has the DNA TGTGCCTGGAGTGCGGGGGGGTATGAGCGCGAGCAGTACTTC. This rearrangement joins TRBV30 to TRBJ2-7; 8 nucleotides line up with TRBD2. CDR1 and CDR2 from the germline V gene are GTSNPN and SVGIG (reference sequence). The CDR3 has 14 amino acids. With 1 base clipped from V and 6 bases from J, the junction kept 8 bases outside the gene matches.

The chain couples TRBV4-1 to TRBJ1-6; TRBD1 matches 9 bases. The CDR3 totals 16 residues. Germline lookup yields CDR1 MGHRA and CDR2 YSYEKL. After removal of 0 bases from V and 7 bases from J, the junction contained 4 bases not matched to a gene. The CDR3 sequence is CASSQDSDRGNSPLHF. CDR3 bases: TGCGCCAGCAGCCAAGATAGTGACAGGGGGAATTCACCCCTCCACTTT.

This clone was counted a few times. The rearrangement links TRBV11-2 to TRBJ2-7, with D tentatively TRBD2 (7 bases). Deletions cut 5 bases from V and 4 bases from J, with 18 bases between. Germline CDR1 reads SGHAT; CDR2 reads FQNNGV. The CDR3 is 15 amino acids. DNA for the CDR3: TGTGCCAGCAGCGATTACCGGGGGGCCCTTTACGAGCAGTACTTC. Translating gives CASSDYRGALYEQYF. The full variable domain, completed using reference TRBV11-2 and TRBJ2-7, is EAGVAQSPRYKIIEKRQSVAFWCNPISGHATLYWYQQILGQGPKLLIQFQNNGVVDDSQLPKDRFSAERLKGVDSTLKIQPAKLEDSAVYLCASSDYRGALYEQYFGPGTRLTVT.

This clone appeared a few times. J is TRBJ1-2 and V is TRBV6-5; D may be TRBD1 (5 bases). V was clipped by 0 bases and J by 4 bases, with 9 bases between them. The CDR3 contains 14 residues. Germline CDR1 MNHEY, CDR2 SVGAGI. The CDR3 nucleotides are TGTGCCAGCAGTTACTCTCGACAGCGCTATGGCTACACCTTC. Its protein is CASSYSRQRYGYTF.

The chain is built from TRBV5-1 and TRBJ2-1; 9 bases align to TRBD2. Germline CDR1 SGHRS, CDR2 YFSETQ. V lost 4 bases, J lost 6 bases, and 5 bases stayed unmatched. The CDR3 length is 14 residues. CDR3 coding DNA: TGCGCCAGCAGCATAGCGGGAGCTGCCAATGAGCAGTTCTTC. Residues: CASSIAGAANEQFF.

In this sample, this clone turned up once. This chain links TRBV19 with TRBJ2-7; D possibly matches TRBD1 or TRBD2 (5 bases each). Per germline, CDR1 LNHDA and CDR2 SQIVND (reference sequence). The CDR3 runs 15 residues. V lost 7 bases and J lost 4, with 20 bases in between. CDR3 DNA sequence: TGTGCCAGTATGGGGGACGGGGCAGGGCGATACGAGCAGTACTTC. This encodes CASMGDGAGRYEQYF.

J is TRBJ1-2 and V is TRBV13; a possible D gene is TRBD1 (6 bases). The CDR3 has 17 residues. Per the germline V gene, CDR1 is PRHDT and CDR2 is FYEKMQ (reference sequence). The germline V and J ends were trimmed by 3 bases and 6 bases, with 23 bases remaining between them. CDR3 nucleotides: TGTGCCAGCAGCTTCATATCGACGCTGGACAGATGGCATGGCTACACCTTC. As protein: CASSFISTLDRWHGYTF.

This rearrangement joins TRBV15 to TRBJ1-2; 11 bases match TRBD1. Germline assignment: CDR1 LNHNV and CDR2 YYDKDF (reference sequence). The CDR3 spans 16 residues. The trim removed 3 bases at V and 4 bases at J, leaving 7 bases unmatched. This CDR3 is CATSSPDRGLIYGYTF. The CDR3 nucleotides are TGTGCCACCAGCAGCCCGGACAGGGGGCTGATCTATGGCTACACCTTC.

The rearrangement links TRBV27 to TRBJ1-4, with 7 bases that match TRBD1. Germline V gene data show CDR1 as MNHEY and CDR2 as SMNVEV (reference sequence). Trimming cost V 6 bases and J 4 bases; bases outside gene matches: 8. There are 15 residues in the CDR3. The CDR3, as DNA: TGTGCCAGCAGACCCCCGGGACAGCGTAATGAAAAACTGTTTTTT. Protein product: CASRPPGQRNEKLFF. The variable domain in full, with the rest retrieved from reference TRBV27 and TRBJ1-4, is EAQVTQNPRYLITVTGKKLTVTCSQNMNHEYMSWYRQDPGLGLRQIYYSMNVEVTDKGDVPEGYKVSRKEKRNFPLILESPSPNQTSLYFCASRPPGQRNEKLFFGSGTQLSVL.

The chain links TRBV9 to TRBJ1-2; 8 positions match TRBD1. Germline V lookup: CDR1 SGDLS, CDR2 YYNGEE. The CDR3 contains 17 residues. V shed 3 bases, J shed 0 bases, and the junction held 10 bases outside the gene matches. The CDR3 coding sequence is TGTGCCAGCAGCGAGGGGACAGGAGACTCCTCTAACTATGGCTACACCTTC. Its protein product is CASSEGTGDSSNYGYTF.

The V and J genes are TRBV2 and TRBJ1-1; no clear D. Trimming shortened V by 7 bases and J by 1 base, and 10 bases separated the two germline ends. CDR3 length equals 13 residues. The germline V gene has CDR1 SNHLY and CDR2 FYNNEI. The CDR3 DNA reads as TGTGCCAGCACTTCCTGGGAGAACACTGAAGCTTTCTTT. The encoded protein is CASTSWENTEAFF. Filled out from reference TRBV2 and TRBJ1-1, the complete variable domain reads EPEVTQTPSHQVTQMGQEVILRCVPISNHLYFYWYRQILGQKVEFLVSFYNNEISEKSEIFDDQFSVERPDGSNFTLKIRSTKLEDSAMYFCASTSWENTEAFFGQGTRLTVV.

The chain is built from TRBV5-6 and TRBJ1-2; TRBD1 aligns across 10 bases. Germline-derived CDR1 and CDR2 are SGHDT and YYEEEE. This CDR3 region has 13 residues. After removal of 4 bases from V and 7 bases from J, the junction contained 4 bases not matched to a gene. CDR3: CASSPWTGGGYTF. The CDR3 coding sequence is TGTGCCAGCAGCCCATGGACAGGGGGTGGCTACACCTTC.

This clone has only a few counts. V usage is TRBV5-1 and J usage is TRBJ1-3; D is uncertain. The CDR3 extends over 14 amino acids. The germline V and J ends were trimmed by 4 bases and 1 base, with 9 bases remaining between them. Germline CDR1 and CDR2: SGHRS and YFSETQ. CDR3 nucleotides: TGCGCCAGCAGCCCTCCCAGTTCTGGAAACACCATATATTTT. It yields the protein CASSPPSSGNTIYF.

This sequence joins TRBV5-6 and TRBJ2-1; the D is unclear. Per the germline V gene, CDR1 is SGHDT and CDR2 is YYEEEE. Trimming cost V 7 bases and J 0 bases, with 11 bases left between them. This CDR3 is 14 amino acids long. The DNA of the CDR3 is TGTGCCAGCGGTCGAGACGTCTCCTACAATGAGCAGTTCTTC. Residues: CASGRDVSYNEQFF.

This CDR3 reads CASSGGQGGNQPQHF. The CDR3 region has the DNA TGTGCCAGTAGTGGGGGACAGGGCGGCAATCAGCCCCAGCATTTT. V and J are TRBV19 and TRBJ1-5, with 9 bases aligning to TRBD1. V shed 5 bases and J 2 bases; nucleotides not matched to a gene: 4. The CDR3 has 15 residues. Germline lookup yields CDR1 LNHDA and CDR2 SQIVND (reference sequence).

This clone was counted once. The chain links TRBV9 to TRBJ2-2; D not certain. The CDR3 is 18 residues long. Trimming removed 4 bases from V and 0 bases from J, with 19 bases in between. Germline lookup yields CDR1 SGDLS and CDR2 YYNGEE. CDR3 nucleotide sequence: TGTGCCAGCAGCCCTAGAGCAGGACCCGGATCGAACACCGGGGAGCTGTTTTTT. Protein: CASSPRAGPGSNTGELFF. The full variable domain, completed using reference TRBV9 and TRBJ2-2, is DSGVTQTPKHLITATGQRVTLRCSPRSGDLSVYWYQQSLDQGLQFLIQYYNGEERAKGNILERFSAQQFPDLHSELNLSSLELGDSALYFCASSPRAGPGSNTGELFFGEGSRLTVL.

The table lists this clone with a count of one. The chain has TRBV7-8 and TRBJ1-1; no firm D call. The CDR3 length is 15 residues. Germline CDR1 and CDR2: SGHVS and FQNEAQ. V lost 0 bases and J 1 base, leaving 9 bases between the germline ends. This CDR3 is CASSLAVGRNTEAFF. DNA of the CDR3: TGTGCCAGCAGCTTAGCGGTGGGAAGGAACACTGAAGCTTTCTTT.

This chain connects TRBV28 to TRBJ1-2; TRBD1 might be the D (5 bases). The germline CDR1 and CDR2 sequences are MDHEN and SYDVKM. Trimming stripped 1 base from V and 5 bases from J, with 11 bases between. The CDR3 length is 14 residues. The CDR3 coding sequence is TGTGCCAGCAGTTTATTTGCAGGGTTATATGGCTACACCTTC. This gives the protein CASSLFAGLYGYTF.

The CDR3 reads CASSADRGQIYGYTF. DNA for the CDR3: TGTGCCAGCAGCGCCGACAGGGGTCAAATCTATGGCTACACCTTC. The V and J genes are TRBV7-2 and TRBJ1-2, with 8 bases identical to TRBD1. Germline CDR1 SGHTA, CDR2 FQGNSA. J gave up 4 bases and V 5 bases, and 9 bases lay outside the gene matches. The CDR3 spans 15 residues.

The table lists this clone with a count of one. The chain uses TRBV19 and TRBJ1-5; TRBD1 matches 8 bases. The CDR3 contains 14 residues. CDR1 is LNHDA and CDR2 is SQIVND in the germline V gene (reference sequence). The V segment lost 8 bases and the J segment 5 bases; nucleotides outside the gene matches: 8. The CDR3 region has the DNA TGTGCCAGTTCACCGGGACAGGCTTATCAGCCCCAGCATTTT. This codes for CASSPGQAYQPQHF.

The gene calls are TRBV6-6 and TRBJ2-7, with 8 bases aligning to TRBD1. Per the germline V gene, CDR1 is MNHNY and CDR2 is SVGAGI (reference sequence). V was clipped by 6 bases and J by 3 bases; unmatched bases: 10. This CDR3 contains 15 residues. Here the CDR3 reads CASSRGPAQLYEQYF. CDR3 sequence (DNA): TGTGCCAGCAGCAGGGGGCCAGCGCAACTCTACGAGCAGTACTTC.

This chain connects TRBV7-3 to TRBJ1-3, with TRBD1 as a possible D gene (5 bases). V lost 5 bases to trimming and J lost 6 bases, with 17 bases between them. The CDR3 consists of 15 residues. Germline loops: CDR1 SGHTA, CDR2 FQGTGA. This CDR3 is CASSEGAGLANTIYF. As DNA, the CDR3 is TGTGCCAGCAGCGAAGGGGCAGGGTTAGCAAACACCATATATTTT.

The V call is TRBV27, the J call TRBJ2-5, with TRBD2 identical over 7 bases. V trimming: 6 bases; J trimming: 1 base; junction bases outside the gene matches: 11. There are 16 residues in the CDR3. Germline assignment: CDR1 MNHEY and CDR2 SMNVEV (reference sequence). The DNA of the CDR3 is TGTGCCAGCAGCCATTCCGGCCTAGCGGTCCAAGAGACCCAGTACTTC. Its translation: CASSHSGLAVQETQYF.

This chain links TRBV27 with TRBJ2-3; D not resolved. Germline lookup yields CDR1 MNHEY and CDR2 SMNVEV (reference sequence). Trimming pared 2 bases from V and 4 bases from J, leaving 19 bases between. The CDR3 consists of 17 residues. CDR3 nucleotides: TGTGCCAGCAGTTTACGTTTTCGGGCGAAAGAGGCAGATACGCAGTATTTT. Translated: CASSLRFRAKEADTQYF.

This chain uses TRBV19 with TRBJ1-5; weak D call: TRBD1 (5 bases). CDR3 length: 14 residues. Looked up from germline, CDR1 is LNHDA and CDR2 is SQIVND (reference sequence). The ends were cut back, 3 bases at V and 7 bases at J, with 13 bases in the middle. The CDR3 here is CASSIYRGPQPQHF. As DNA, the CDR3 is TGTGCCAGTAGTATTTATAGGGGTCCGCAGCCCCAGCATTTT.

This chain uses TRBV6-1 with TRBJ1-2; possible D gene TRBD1, 6 bases. Germline CDR1 reads MNHNS; CDR2 reads SASEGT. Trimming took 5 bases from V and 3 from J, leaving 13 bases between them. The CDR3 is made up of 14 amino acids. DNA of the CDR3: TGTGCCAGCAGTACCGGGGGCGGATACTATGGCTACACCTTC. This encodes CASSTGGGYYGYTF.

The V call is TRBV6-5, the J call TRBJ1-2; 8 nucleotides agree with TRBD1. The CDR3 length is 15 residues. The V gene's germline CDR1 is MNHEY and CDR2 SVGAGI. With V trimmed by 6 bases and J by 4 bases, 10 bases remained unmatched. CDR3 in amino acids: CASSADRVALYGYTF. In DNA, the CDR3 is TGTGCCAGCAGCGCGGACAGGGTTGCGCTCTATGGCTACACCTTC.

DNA of the CDR3: TGTGCCAGCAGTCCTTGGACAGGGGGATCACCCCTCCACTTT. Protein sequence: CASSPWTGGSPLHF. This chain joins TRBV27 and TRBJ1-6; 10 positions agree with TRBD1. Trimming took 5 bases from V and 10 from J; bases not matched to a gene: 5. Per germline, CDR1 MNHEY and CDR2 SMNVEV (reference sequence). This CDR3 spans 14 amino acids.